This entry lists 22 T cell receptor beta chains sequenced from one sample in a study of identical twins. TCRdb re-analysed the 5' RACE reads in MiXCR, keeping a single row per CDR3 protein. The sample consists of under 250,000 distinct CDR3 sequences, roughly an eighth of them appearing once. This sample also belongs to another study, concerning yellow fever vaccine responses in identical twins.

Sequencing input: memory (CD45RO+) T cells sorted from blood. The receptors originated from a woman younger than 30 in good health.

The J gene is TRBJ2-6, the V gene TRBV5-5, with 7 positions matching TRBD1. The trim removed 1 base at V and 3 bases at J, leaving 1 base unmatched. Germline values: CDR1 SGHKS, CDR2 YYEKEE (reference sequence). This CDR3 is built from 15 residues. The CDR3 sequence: CASSLTGVGANVLTF. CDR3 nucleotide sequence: TGTGCCAGCAGCTTGACAGGGGTTGGGGCCAACGTCCTGACTTTC.

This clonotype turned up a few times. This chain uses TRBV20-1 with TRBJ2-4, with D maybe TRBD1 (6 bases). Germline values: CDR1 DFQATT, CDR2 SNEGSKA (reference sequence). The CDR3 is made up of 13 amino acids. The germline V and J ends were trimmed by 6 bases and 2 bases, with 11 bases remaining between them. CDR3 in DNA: TGCAGTGCAGTACAGGGCTCCAAAAACATTCAGTACTTC. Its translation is CSAVQGSKNIQYF.

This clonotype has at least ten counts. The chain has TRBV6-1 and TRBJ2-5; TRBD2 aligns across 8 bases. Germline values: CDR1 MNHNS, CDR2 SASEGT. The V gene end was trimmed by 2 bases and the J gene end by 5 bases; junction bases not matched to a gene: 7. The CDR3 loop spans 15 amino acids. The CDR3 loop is CASSESPGGGETQYF. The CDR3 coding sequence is TGTGCCAGCAGTGAAAGTCCTGGCGGGGGGGAGACCCAGTACTTC.

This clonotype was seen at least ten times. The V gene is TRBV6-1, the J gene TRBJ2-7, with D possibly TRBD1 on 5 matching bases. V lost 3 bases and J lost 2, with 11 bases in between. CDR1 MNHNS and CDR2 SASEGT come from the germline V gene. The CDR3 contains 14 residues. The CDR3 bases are TGTGCCAGCAGTGACAGGGTAGGGGCCTACGAGCAGTACTTC. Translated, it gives CASSDRVGAYEQYF.

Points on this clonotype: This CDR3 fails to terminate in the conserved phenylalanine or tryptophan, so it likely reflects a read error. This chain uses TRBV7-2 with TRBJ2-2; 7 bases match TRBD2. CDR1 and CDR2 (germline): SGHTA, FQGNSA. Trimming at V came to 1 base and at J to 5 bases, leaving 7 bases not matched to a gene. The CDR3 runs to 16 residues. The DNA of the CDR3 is TGTGCCAGCAGCTTAGATTCAAGCGGGGATACCGGGGAGCTGTTTCTT. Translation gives CASSLDSSGDTGELFL.

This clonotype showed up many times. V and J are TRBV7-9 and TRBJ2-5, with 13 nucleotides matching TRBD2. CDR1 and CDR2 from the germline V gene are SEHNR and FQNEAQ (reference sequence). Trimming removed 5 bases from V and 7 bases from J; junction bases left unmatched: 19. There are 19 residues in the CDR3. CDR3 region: CASSTSALMTSGGTRTQYF. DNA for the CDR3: TGTGCCAGCAGCACCTCGGCCCTCATGACTAGCGGGGGGACTAGGACCCAGTACTTC.

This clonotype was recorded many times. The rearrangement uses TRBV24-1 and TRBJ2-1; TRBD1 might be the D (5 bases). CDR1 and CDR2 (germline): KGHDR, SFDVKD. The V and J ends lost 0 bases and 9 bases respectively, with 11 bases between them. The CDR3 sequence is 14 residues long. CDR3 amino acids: CATSDLLEGVEQFF. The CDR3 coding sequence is TGTGCCACCAGTGATTTGCTCGAAGGGGTTGAGCAGTTCTTC.

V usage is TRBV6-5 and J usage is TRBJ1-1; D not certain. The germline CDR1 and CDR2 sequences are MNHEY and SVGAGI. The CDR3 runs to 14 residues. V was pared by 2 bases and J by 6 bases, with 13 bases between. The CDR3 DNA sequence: TGTGCCAGCAGTTACGAGGAGAAGAGGCCTGAAGCTTTCTTT. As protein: CASSYEEKRPEAFF.

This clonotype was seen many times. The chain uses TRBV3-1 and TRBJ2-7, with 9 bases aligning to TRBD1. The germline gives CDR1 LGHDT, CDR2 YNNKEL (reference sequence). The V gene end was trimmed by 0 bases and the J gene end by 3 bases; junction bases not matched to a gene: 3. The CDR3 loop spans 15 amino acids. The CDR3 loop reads CASSQDRTGVYEQYF. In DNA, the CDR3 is TGTGCCAGCAGCCAAGATAGGACAGGGGTCTACGAGCAGTACTTC.

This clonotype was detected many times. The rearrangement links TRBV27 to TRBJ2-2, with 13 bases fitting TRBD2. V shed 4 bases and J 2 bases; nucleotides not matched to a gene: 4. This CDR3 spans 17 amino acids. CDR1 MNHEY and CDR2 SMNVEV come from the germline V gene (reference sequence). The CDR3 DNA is TGTGCCAGCAGTTGGGGACTAGCGGGGCTAAACACCGGGGAGCTGTTTTTT. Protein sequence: CASSWGLAGLNTGELFF.

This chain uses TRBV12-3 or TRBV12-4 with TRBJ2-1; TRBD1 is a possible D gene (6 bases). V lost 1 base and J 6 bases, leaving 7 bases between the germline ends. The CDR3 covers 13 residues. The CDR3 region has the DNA TGTGCCAGCAGTTTAGACAGGGTCAATGAGCAGTTCTTC. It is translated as CASSLDRVNEQFF.

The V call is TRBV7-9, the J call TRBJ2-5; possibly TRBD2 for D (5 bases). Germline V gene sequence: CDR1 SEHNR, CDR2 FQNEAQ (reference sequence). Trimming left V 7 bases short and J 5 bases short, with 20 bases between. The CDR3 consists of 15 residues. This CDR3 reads CASTHLLERSETQYF. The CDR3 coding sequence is TGTGCCAGCACCCATCTACTAGAAAGATCGGAGACCCAGTACTTC.

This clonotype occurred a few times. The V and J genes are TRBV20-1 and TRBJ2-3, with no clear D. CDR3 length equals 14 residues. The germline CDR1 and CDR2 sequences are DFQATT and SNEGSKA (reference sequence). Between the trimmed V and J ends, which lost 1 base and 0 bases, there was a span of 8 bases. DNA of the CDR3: TGCAGTGCTAGAGTCGGTACGAGCACAGATACGCAGTATTTT. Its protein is CSARVGTSTDTQYF.

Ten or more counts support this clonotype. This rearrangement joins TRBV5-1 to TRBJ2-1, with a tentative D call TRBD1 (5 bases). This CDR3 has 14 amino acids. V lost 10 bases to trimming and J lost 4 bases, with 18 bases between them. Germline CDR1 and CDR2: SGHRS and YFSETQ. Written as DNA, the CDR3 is TGCGCCTCTGCGGAGCAGGGTACTTACAATGAGCAGTTCTTC. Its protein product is CASAEQGTYNEQFF.

In DNA form, the CDR3 reads TGCAGTGCCCATGCCCCCCACGAGCAGTACTTC. As protein: CSAHAPHEQYF. This chain uses TRBV20-1 with TRBJ2-7; no clear D gene. Germline V gene sequence: CDR1 DFQATT, CDR2 SNEGSKA (reference sequence). The ends were cut back, 6 bases at V and 5 bases at J, with 11 bases in the middle. The CDR3 is 11 residues long.

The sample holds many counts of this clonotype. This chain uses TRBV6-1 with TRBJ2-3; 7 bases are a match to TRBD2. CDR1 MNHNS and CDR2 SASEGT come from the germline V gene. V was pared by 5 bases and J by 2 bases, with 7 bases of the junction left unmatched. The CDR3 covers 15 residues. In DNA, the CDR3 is TGTGCCAGCAGTATTGGCGGGAGCACCACAGATACGCAGTATTTT. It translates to CASSIGGSTTDTQYF.

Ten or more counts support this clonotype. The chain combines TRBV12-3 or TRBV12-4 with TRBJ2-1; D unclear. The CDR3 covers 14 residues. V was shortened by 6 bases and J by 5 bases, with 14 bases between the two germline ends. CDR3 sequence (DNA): TGTGCCAGCAGGGCCGGAAGTGACCACAATGAGCAGTTCTTC. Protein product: CASRAGSDHNEQFF.

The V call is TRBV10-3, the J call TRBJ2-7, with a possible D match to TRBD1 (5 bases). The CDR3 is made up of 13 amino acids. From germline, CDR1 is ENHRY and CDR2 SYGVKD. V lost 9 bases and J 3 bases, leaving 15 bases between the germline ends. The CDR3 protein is CAITSHQGYEQYF. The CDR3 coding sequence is TGTGCCATTACAAGCCACCAGGGCTACGAGCAGTACTTC.

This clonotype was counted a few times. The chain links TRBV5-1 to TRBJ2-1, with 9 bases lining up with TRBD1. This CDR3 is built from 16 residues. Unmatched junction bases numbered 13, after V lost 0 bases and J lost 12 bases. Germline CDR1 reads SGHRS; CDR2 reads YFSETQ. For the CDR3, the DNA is TGCGCCAGCAGCTTGGATGGGGGACAGGGATGGAGTGGGCAGTTCTTC. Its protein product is CASSLDGGQGWSGQFF.

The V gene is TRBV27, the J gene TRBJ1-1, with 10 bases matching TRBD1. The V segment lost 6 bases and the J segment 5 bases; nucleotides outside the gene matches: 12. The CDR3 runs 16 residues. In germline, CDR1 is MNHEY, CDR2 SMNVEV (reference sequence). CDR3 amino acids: CASSPLDRGRGTEAFF. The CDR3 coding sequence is TGTGCCAGCAGCCCCCTTGACAGGGGGCGCGGGACTGAAGCTTTCTTT.

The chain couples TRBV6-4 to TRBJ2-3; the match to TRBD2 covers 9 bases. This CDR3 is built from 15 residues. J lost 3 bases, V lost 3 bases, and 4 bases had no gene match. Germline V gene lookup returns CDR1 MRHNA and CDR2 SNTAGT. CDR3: CASSEGTSRTDTQYF. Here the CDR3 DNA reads TGTGCCAGCAGTGAGGGGACTAGCAGGACAGATACGCAGTATTTT.

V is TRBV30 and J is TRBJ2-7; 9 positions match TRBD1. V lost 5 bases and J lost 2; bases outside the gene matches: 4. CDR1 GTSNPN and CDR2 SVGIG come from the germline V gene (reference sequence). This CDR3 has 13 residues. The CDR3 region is CAWGQGFTYEQYF. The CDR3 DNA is TGTGCCTGGGGACAGGGGTTTACCTACGAGCAGTACTTC.